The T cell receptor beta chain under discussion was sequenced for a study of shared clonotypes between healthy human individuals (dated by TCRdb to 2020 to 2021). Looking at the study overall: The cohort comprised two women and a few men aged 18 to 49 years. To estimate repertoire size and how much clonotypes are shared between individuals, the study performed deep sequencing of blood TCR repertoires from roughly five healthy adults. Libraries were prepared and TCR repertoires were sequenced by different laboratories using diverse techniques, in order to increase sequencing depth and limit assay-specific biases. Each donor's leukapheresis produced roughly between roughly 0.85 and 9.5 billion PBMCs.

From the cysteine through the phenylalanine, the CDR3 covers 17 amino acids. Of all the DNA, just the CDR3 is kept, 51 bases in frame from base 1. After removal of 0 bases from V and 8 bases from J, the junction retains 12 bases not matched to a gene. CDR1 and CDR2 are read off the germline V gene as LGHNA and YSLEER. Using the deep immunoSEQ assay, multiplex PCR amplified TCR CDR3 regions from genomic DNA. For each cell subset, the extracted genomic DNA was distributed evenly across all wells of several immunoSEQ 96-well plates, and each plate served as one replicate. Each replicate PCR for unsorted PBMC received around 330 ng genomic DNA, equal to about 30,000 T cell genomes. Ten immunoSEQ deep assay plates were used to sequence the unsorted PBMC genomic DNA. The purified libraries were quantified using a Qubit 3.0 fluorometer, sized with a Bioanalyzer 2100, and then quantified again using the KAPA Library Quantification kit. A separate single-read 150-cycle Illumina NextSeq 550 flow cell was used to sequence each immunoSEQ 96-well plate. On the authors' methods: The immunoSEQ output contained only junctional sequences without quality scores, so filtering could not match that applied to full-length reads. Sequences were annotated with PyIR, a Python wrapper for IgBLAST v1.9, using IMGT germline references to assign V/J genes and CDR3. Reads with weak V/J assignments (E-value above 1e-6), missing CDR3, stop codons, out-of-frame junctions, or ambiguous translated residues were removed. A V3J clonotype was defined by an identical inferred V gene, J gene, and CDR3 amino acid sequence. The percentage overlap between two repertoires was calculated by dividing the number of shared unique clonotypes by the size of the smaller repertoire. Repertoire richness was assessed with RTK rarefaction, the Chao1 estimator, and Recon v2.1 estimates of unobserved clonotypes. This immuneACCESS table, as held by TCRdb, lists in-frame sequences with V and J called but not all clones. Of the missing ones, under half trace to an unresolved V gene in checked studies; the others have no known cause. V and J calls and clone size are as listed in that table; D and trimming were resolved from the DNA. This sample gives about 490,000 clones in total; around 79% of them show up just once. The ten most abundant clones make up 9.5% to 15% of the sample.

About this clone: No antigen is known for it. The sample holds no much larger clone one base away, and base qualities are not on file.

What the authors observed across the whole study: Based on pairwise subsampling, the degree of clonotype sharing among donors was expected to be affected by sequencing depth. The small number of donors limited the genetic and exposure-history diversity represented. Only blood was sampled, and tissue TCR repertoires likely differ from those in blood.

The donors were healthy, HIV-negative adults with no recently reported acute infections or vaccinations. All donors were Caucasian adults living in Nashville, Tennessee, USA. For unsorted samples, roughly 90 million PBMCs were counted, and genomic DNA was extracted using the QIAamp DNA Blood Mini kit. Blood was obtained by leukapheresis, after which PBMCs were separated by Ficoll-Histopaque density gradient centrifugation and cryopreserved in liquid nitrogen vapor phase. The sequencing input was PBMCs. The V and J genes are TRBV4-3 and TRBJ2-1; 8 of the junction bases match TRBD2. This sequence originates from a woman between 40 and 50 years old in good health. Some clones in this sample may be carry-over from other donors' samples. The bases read TGCGCCAGCAGCCAAGAAATATCGGCGGGAGGTTCCGATGAGCAGTTCTTC. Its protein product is CASSQEISAGGSDEQFF.